One sample yielded the 25 T cell receptor beta chains listed below, sequenced in a study of OX40 agonist ivuxolimab in advanced cancers. The protocol was immunoSEQ multiplex PCR, while the TCRdb copy is restricted to in-frame clones and leaves out a portion. The sample yields about 70,000 clones, about 78% seen once. Sequenced here: CD4+ or CD8+ T cells sorted from blood, sampled in a trial of the OX40 agonist ivuxolimab. Source of these receptors: an adult with an advanced solid tumor such as melanoma, head and neck, liver or kidney cancer.

This clone has a single count. The chain employs TRBV5-6 and TRBJ2-1; TRBD1 might be the D (5 bases). The CDR3 has 13 residues. Germline V CDR1 and CDR2: SGHDT, YYEEEE. Trimming pared 5 bases from V and 10 bases from J, leaving 16 bases between. In DNA form, the CDR3 reads TGTGCCAGCAGTACAGGACGGTCACGGGAGCAGTTCTTC. This codes for CASSTGRSREQFF.

The chain couples TRBV20-1 to TRBJ2-3, with D tentatively TRBD1 or TRBD2 (5 bases each). The V and J ends lost 6 bases and 9 bases respectively, with 13 bases between them. The CDR3 runs 11 residues. Germline assignment: CDR1 DFQATT and CDR2 SNEGSKA (reference sequence). CDR3 DNA sequence: TGCAGTGCAGACGGGGACGGAACGCAGTATTTT. Its translation: CSADGDGTQYF.

This chain connects TRBV15 to TRBJ2-5; TRBD1 agrees at 9 bases. CDR1 is LNHNV and CDR2 is YYDKDF in the germline V gene (reference sequence). The CDR3 is made up of 16 amino acids. J lost 7 bases, V lost 3 bases, and 12 bases had no gene match. The CDR3 nucleotides are TGTGCCACCAGCAGGCTCGGGACAGGGAATTCCCCGACCCAGTACTTC. It is translated as CATSRLGTGNSPTQYF.

This chain links TRBV2 with TRBJ1-3; 7 nucleotides match TRBD1. The V gene's germline CDR1 is SNHLY and CDR2 FYNNEI. The CDR3 totals 13 residues. V was clipped by 7 bases and J by 4 bases; unmatched bases: 4. Here the CDR3 reads CASIGGTGNTIYF. CDR3 bases: TGTGCCAGCATAGGGGGCACCGGAAACACCATATATTTT.

This clone was observed a few times. The rearrangement links TRBV19 to TRBJ1-6; 8 nucleotides align to TRBD1. J gave up 7 bases and V 6 bases, and 11 bases lay outside the gene matches. The germline V gene has CDR1 LNHDA and CDR2 SQIVND (reference sequence). This CDR3 contains 16 residues. The CDR3 protein is CASSTKQGAQNSPLHF. The CDR3 nucleotides read TGTGCCAGTAGCACGAAGCAGGGGGCGCAGAATTCACCCCTCCACTTT.

The chain combines TRBV6-1 with TRBJ2-1; 9 bases line up with TRBD2. Unmatched junction bases numbered 0, after V lost 6 bases and J lost 3 bases. This CDR3 has 13 residues. Germline V lookup: CDR1 MNHNS, CDR2 SASEGT. Here the CDR3 reads CASRTSGYNEQFF. CDR3 nucleotides: TGTGCCAGCAGGACTAGCGGCTACAATGAGCAGTTCTTC.

This chain connects TRBV9 to TRBJ2-2; TRBD1 matches 9 bases. The CDR3 runs 16 residues. V was clipped by 4 bases and J by 1 base; unmatched bases: 5. Germline CDR1 SGDLS, CDR2 YYNGEE. The CDR3 is CASSPTTGGNTGELFF. CDR3 nucleotides: TGTGCCAGCAGCCCTACGACAGGGGGGAACACCGGGGAGCTGTTTTTT.

The chain combines TRBV6-1 with TRBJ2-7; a possible D gene is TRBD2 (5 bases). Germline loops: CDR1 MNHNS, CDR2 SASEGT. V was trimmed by 7 bases and J by 3 bases, leaving 16 bases between them. This CDR3 has 14 residues. CDR3 bases: TGTGCCAGCATTGAGAGGGAGTCCCTCTACGAGCAGTACTTC. Protein: CASIERESLYEQYF.

The table lists this clone with a count of one. This rearrangement joins TRBV5-6 to TRBJ2-5; D remains unclear. Per the germline V gene, CDR1 is SGHDT and CDR2 is YYEEEE. This CDR3 spans 13 amino acids. Trimming shortened V by 0 bases and J by 5 bases, and 8 bases separated the two germline ends. CDR3 coding DNA: TGTGCCAGCAGCTTGGACCCTTGGGAGACCCAGTACTTC. Translation gives CASSLDPWETQYF.

The CDR3 here is CASSLGLTSGGSNEQFF. In DNA form, the CDR3 reads TGTGCCAGCAGCTTAGGCCTAACTAGCGGGGGGTCGAATGAGCAGTTCTTC. V gene TRBV11-3 combines with J gene TRBJ2-1; TRBD2 matches at 12 bases. This CDR3 has 17 amino acids. Germline V gene lookup returns CDR1 SGHNT and CDR2 YENEEA. V trimming: 1 base; J trimming: 7 bases; junction bases outside the gene matches: 8.

This chain's CDR3 is CASSLEGSRAYEQYF. The CDR3 DNA sequence: TGCGCCAGCAGCTTGGAGGGTAGCCGAGCCTACGAGCAGTACTTC. The rearrangement uses TRBV5-1 and TRBJ2-7; D gene unclear. The V gene's germline CDR1 is SGHRS and CDR2 YFSETQ. The CDR3 spans 15 residues. The V gene lost 0 bases and the J gene lost 2 bases, with 12 bases spanning the gap.

This clone appeared a single time. V gene TRBV10-2 combines with J gene TRBJ1-6; no definite D call. Per germline, CDR1 WSHSY and CDR2 SAAADI. CDR3 length equals 13 residues. Trimming cost V 2 bases and J 7 bases, with 6 bases left between them. The CDR3 region is CASSEARNSPLHF. The CDR3 bases are TGCGCCAGCAGTGAGGCCAGAAATTCACCCCTCCACTTT.

J is TRBJ2-7 and V is TRBV6-5; possibly TRBD1 for D (6 bases). The CDR3 is made up of 13 amino acids. Trimming took 5 bases from V and 2 from J, leaving 10 bases between them. Germline V CDR1 and CDR2: MNHEY, SVGAGI. The DNA for the CDR3 is TGTGCCAGCAGTGCCGGACAGCCCTACGAGCAGTACTTC. This translates into CASSAGQPYEQYF.

CDR3 sequence: CASRLGQAQETQYF. The CDR3 DNA is TGTGCCAGCAGGCTGGGACAGGCGCAAGAGACCCAGTACTTC. The rearrangement links TRBV25-1 to TRBJ2-5; 8 nucleotides agree with TRBD1. The junction had 5 bases not matched to a gene; V was cut back by 6 bases and J by 2 bases. The CDR3 sequence is 14 residues long. Germline V gene data show CDR1 as MGHDK and CDR2 as SYGVNS.

This clone was seen just once. The chain couples TRBV28 to TRBJ2-1, with 7 bases fitting TRBD2. Germline trimming cut 4 bases from V and 0 bases from J; bases unmatched to any gene: 6. This CDR3 is 16 amino acids long. The germline V gene has CDR1 MDHEN and CDR2 SYDVKM. CDR3 sequence reads: CASSSGAGSSYNEQFF. The CDR3 region has the DNA TGTGCCAGCAGTTCGGGAGCGGGAAGCTCCTACAATGAGCAGTTCTTC. Full variable domain (remainder filled in from reference TRBV28 and TRBJ2-1): DVKVTQSSRYLVKRTGEKVFLECVQDMDHENMFWYRQDPGLGLRLIYFSYDVKMKEKGDIPEGYSVSREKKERFSLILESASTNQTSMYLCASSSGAGSSYNEQFFGPGTRLTVL.

The rearrangement joins TRBV28 to TRBJ2-4, with 12 nucleotides matching TRBD2. The germline V gene encodes CDR1 MDHEN and CDR2 SYDVKM. V gave up 5 bases and J gave up 7 bases; unmatched junction bases: 3. The CDR3 spans 14 residues. In DNA, the CDR3 is TGTGCCAGCAGTGCAACTAGCGGGGGGAACATTCAGTACTTC. This sequence encodes CASSATSGGNIQYF.

This chain uses TRBV7-3 with TRBJ1-1; D ambiguous. This CDR3 is built from 17 residues. V was pared by 1 base and J by 3 bases, with 18 bases between. Germline V gene data show CDR1 as SGHTA and CDR2 as FQGTGA. This CDR3 reads CASSLIRFNYPDTEAFF. CDR3 in DNA: TGTGCCAGCAGCTTAATTAGGTTTAACTACCCGGACACTGAAGCTTTCTTT.

This chain uses TRBV19 with TRBJ2-4; D not resolved. Germline CDR1 reads LNHDA; CDR2 reads SQIVND (reference sequence). V was pared by 0 bases and J by 0 bases, with 12 bases between. The length of the CDR3 is 17 residues. DNA of the CDR3: TGTGCCAGTAGTATAGATCCTCTCCCTCTAGCCAAAAACATTCAGTACTTC. It codes for CASSIDPLPLAKNIQYF.

The rearrangement joins TRBV4-3 to TRBJ1-2; 7 nucleotides line up with TRBD1. V was clipped by 8 bases and J by 2 bases; unmatched bases: 5. Germline CDR1 is LGHNA and CDR2 is YSLEER. This CDR3 spans 13 amino acids. DNA of the CDR3: TGCGCCAGCTCTCCGGGACAGAACTATGGCTACACCTTC. This sequence encodes CASSPGQNYGYTF.

J is TRBJ2-1 and V is TRBV4-3, with TRBD2 matching over 10 bases. The V gene end was trimmed by 3 bases and the J gene end by 4 bases; junction bases not matched to a gene: 9. Germline CDR1 reads LGHNA; CDR2 reads YSLEER. This CDR3 has 17 residues. The CDR3 reads CASSQELAGIRYNEQFF. CDR3 DNA: TGCGCCAGCAGCCAGGAACTAGCGGGGATCAGATACAATGAGCAGTTCTTC.

J is TRBJ1-2 and V is TRBV30, with D possibly matching TRBD1 (6 bases). The CDR3 consists of 12 residues. The germline V gene has CDR1 GTSNPN and CDR2 SVGIG (reference sequence). Trimming cost V 2 bases and J 6 bases, with 10 bases left between them. CDR3 sequence reads: CAWSPRTDGYTF. CDR3 bases: TGTGCCTGGAGTCCCCGGACAGATGGCTACACCTTC.

This chain uses TRBV5-1 with TRBJ1-5, with 7 nucleotides matching TRBD1. Unmatched junction bases numbered 11, after V lost 5 bases and J lost 3 bases. Germline CDR1 SGHRS, CDR2 YFSETQ. This CDR3 spans 16 amino acids. CDR3 in amino acids: CASRRDPTGLNQPQHF. In DNA form, the CDR3 reads TGCGCCAGCAGGCGGGACCCGACAGGGCTCAATCAGCCCCAGCATTTT.

This clone was counted only a few times. The chain recombines TRBV5-1 with TRBJ2-1; D ambiguous. CDR1 is SGHRS, CDR2 YFSETQ, per germline. The ends were cut back, 5 bases at V and 0 bases at J, with 12 bases in the middle. This CDR3 is 15 amino acids long. The CDR3 bases are TGCGCCAGCAGTGGCTCAGCGAGCTCCTACAATGAGCAGTTCTTC. It specifies CASSGSASSYNEQFF. Complete variable domain (other parts from reference TRBV5-1 and TRBJ2-1): KAGVTQTPRYLIKTRGQQVTLSCSPISGHRSVSWYQQTPGQGLQFLFEYFSETQRNKGNFPGRFSGRQFSNSRSEMNVSTLELGDSALYLCASSGSASSYNEQFFGPGTRLTVL.

V gene TRBV6-7 combines with J gene TRBJ2-2, with D perhaps TRBD1 or TRBD2 (6 bases each). TRBV6-7 is annotated as an ORF whose role is uncertain. The V end was cut by 4 bases, the J end by 4 bases, with 13 bases between. CDR3 size: 15 residues. The CDR3 region has the DNA TGTGCCAGCAGTTGGGCGGGACACCCCACCGGGGAGCTGTTTTTT. It is translated as CASSWAGHPTGELFF.

The CDR3 DNA sequence: TGTGCCAGTAGTGGACTGGACAGGGGAGGAACTGAAGCTTTCTTT. Protein product: CASSGLDRGGTEAFF. The chain couples TRBV19 to TRBJ1-1; 9 bases agree with TRBD1. Germline-derived CDR1 and CDR2 are LNHDA and SQIVND (reference sequence). The CDR3 runs to 15 residues. Germline trimming cut 5 bases from V and 5 bases from J; bases unmatched to any gene: 9.